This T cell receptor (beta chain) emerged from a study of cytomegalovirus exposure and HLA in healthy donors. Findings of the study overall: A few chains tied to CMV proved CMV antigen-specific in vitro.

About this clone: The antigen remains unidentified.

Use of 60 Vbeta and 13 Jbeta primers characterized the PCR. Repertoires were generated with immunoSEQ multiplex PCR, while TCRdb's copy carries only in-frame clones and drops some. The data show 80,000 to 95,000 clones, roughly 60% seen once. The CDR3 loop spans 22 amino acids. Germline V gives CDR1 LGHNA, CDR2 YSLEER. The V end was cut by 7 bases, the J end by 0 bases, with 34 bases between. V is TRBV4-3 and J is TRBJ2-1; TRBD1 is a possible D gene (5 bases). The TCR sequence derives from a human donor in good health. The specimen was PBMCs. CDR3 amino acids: CASIPPILRAPTTYDSYNEQFF. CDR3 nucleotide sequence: TGCGCCAGCATCCCACCTATACTCAGGGCCCCGACCACGTATGACTCCTACAATGAGCAGTTCTTC.